Listed here is a single TCR beta chain. Per the study methods: The assay estimated nucleated cells by amplifying reference gene primers. TCRdb's table, derived via immunoSEQ multiplex PCR, lists solely in-frame clones and lacks some. V, J and clone size are taken as reported in that table, and D and trimming were inferred from the DNA itself. The sample carries 100,000 to 150,000 clones, around 89% recorded once. The data are from a study of blood T cell repertoires in COVID-19. The wider study: The study drew acute and convalescent COVID-19 samples from the United States, Italy and Spain. In each case, the material was cDNA or gDNA derived from T cells, B-cell-depleted T cells, or PBMCs.

Sequenced: peripheral blood. The clonotype originates from a human donor in a cohort sampled during active COVID-19.

The CDR3 loop reads CASSFSPNDISGNTIYF. As DNA, the CDR3 is TGTGCCAGCAGCTTTTCCCCGAACGACATCTCTGGAAACACCATATATTTT. The chain combines TRBV5-5 with TRBJ1-3; no definite D call. Deletions cut 2 bases from V and 0 bases from J, with 15 bases between. The CDR3 runs to 17 residues. The V gene's germline CDR1 is SGHKS and CDR2 YYEKEE (reference sequence).